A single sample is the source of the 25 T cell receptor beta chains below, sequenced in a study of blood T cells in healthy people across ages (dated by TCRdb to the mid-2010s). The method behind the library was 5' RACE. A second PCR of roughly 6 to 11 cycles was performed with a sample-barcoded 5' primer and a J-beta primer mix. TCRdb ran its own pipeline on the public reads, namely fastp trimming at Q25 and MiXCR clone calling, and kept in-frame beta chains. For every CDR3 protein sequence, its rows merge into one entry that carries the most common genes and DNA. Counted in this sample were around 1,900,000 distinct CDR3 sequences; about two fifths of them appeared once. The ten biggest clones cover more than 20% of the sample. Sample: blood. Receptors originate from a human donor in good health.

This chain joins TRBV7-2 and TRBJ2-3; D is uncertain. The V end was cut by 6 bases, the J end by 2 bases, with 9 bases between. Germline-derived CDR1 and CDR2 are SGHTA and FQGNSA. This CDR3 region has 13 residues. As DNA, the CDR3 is TGTGCCAGCAGTTGGGCTACCACAGATACGCAGTATTTT. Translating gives CASSWATTDTQYF.

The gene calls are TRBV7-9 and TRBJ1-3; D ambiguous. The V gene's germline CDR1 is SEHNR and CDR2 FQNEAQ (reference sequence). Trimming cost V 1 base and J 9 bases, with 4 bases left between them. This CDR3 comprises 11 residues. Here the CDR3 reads CASSLDGTIYF. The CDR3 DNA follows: TGTGCCAGCAGCTTAGACGGCACCATATATTTT.

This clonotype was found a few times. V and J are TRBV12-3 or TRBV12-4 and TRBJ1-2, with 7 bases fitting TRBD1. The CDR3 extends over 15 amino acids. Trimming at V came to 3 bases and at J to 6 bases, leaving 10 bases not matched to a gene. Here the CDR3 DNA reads TGTGCCAGCAGTTTCCCCCTCGACAGGGCCCATGGCTACACCTTC. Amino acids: CASSFPLDRAHGYTF.

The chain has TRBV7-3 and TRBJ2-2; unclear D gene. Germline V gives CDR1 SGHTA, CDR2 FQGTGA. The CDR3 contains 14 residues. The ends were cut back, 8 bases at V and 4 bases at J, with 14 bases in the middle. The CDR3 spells CASRLMSVTGELFF. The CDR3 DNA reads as TGTGCCAGCCGACTGATGTCGGTCACCGGGGAGCTGTTTTTT.

CDR3: CASSQEDQGYEQYF. The CDR3 coding sequence is TGTGCCAGCAGCCAAGAAGACCAGGGCTACGAGCAGTACTTC. The chain employs TRBV4-2 and TRBJ2-7, with D tentatively TRBD1 (5 bases). The CDR3 loop spans 14 amino acids. Deletions cut 0 bases from V and 3 bases from J, with 9 bases between. Germline-derived CDR1 and CDR2 are LGHNA and YNFKEQ.

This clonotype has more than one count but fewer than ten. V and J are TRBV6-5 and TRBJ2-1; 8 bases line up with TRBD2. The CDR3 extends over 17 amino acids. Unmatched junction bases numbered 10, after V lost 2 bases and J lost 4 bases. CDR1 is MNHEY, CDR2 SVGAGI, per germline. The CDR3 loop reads CASSYRRLGGDYNEQFF. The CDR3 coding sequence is TGTGCCAGCAGTTACCGGCGGCTCGGGGGGGATTACAATGAGCAGTTCTTC.

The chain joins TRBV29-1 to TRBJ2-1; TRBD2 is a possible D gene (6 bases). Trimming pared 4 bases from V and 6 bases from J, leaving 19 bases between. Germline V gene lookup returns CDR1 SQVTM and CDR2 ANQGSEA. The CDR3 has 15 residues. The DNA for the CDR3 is TGCAGCGTTGTCTGGCTTCTGGGGGAGGCCAATGAGCAGTTCTTC. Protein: CSVVWLLGEANEQFF.

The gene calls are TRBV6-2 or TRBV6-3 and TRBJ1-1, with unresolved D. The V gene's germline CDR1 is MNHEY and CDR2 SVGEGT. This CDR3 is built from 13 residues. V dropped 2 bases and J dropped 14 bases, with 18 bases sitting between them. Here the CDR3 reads CASSYHDPGRPFF. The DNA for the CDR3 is TGTGCCAGCAGTTACCATGACCCTGGACGTCCCTTCTTT.

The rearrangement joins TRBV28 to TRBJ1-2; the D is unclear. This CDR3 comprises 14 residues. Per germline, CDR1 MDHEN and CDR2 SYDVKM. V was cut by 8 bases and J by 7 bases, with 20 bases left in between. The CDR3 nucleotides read TGTGCCAGCTCCGGTGCGGGAAGTATCGGTGGCTACACCTTC. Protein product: CASSGAGSIGGYTF.

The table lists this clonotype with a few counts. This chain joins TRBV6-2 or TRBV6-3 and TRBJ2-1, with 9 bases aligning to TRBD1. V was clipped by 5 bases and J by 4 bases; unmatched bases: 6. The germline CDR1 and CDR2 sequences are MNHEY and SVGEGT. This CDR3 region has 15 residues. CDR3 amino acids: CASSKGTGSYNEQFF. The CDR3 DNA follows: TGTGCCAGCAGTAAAGGGACAGGGTCATACAATGAGCAGTTCTTC.

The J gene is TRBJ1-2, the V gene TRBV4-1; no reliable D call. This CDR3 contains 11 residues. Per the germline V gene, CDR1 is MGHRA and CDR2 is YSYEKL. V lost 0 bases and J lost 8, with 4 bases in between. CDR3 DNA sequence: TGCGCCAGCAGCCAAGAAATGGGCTACACCTTC. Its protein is CASSQEMGYTF.

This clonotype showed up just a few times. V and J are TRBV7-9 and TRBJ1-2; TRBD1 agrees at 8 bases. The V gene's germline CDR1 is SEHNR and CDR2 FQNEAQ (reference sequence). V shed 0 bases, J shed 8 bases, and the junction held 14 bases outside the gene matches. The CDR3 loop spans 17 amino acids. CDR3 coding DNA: TGTGCCAGCAGCTTAGCGGGCACCACAGACAGGGGTGGAGGCTACACCTTC. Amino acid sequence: CASSLAGTTDRGGGYTF. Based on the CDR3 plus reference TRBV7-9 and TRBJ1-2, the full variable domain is DTGVSQNPRHKITKRGQNVTFRCDPISEHNRLYWYRQTLGQGPEFLTYFQNEAQLEKSRLLSDRFSAERPKGSFSTLEIQRTEQGDSAMYLCASSLAGTTDRGGGYTFGSGTRLTVV.

For the CDR3, the DNA is TGTGCCAGCAGCTTACAGGCTAGCGGGGGGGCAGATACGCAGTATTTT. Encoded protein: CASSLQASGGADTQYF. The chain uses TRBV7-2 and TRBJ2-3; 12 nucleotides align to TRBD2. Per germline, CDR1 SGHTA and CDR2 FQGNSA. The V segment lost 2 bases and the J segment 4 bases; nucleotides outside the gene matches: 4. The CDR3 length is 16 residues. Looking up the rest from reference TRBV7-2 and TRBJ2-3 gives the full variable domain: GAGVSQSPSNKVTEKGKDVELRCDPISGHTALYWYRQSLGQGLEFLIYFQGNSAPDKSGLPSDRFSAERTGGSVSTLTIQRTQQEDSAVYLCASSLQASGGADTQYFGPGTRLTVL.

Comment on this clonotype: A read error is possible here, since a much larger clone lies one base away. The CDR3 sequence: CAISESKGWSGANVLTF. The CDR3 bases are TGTGCCATCAGTGAGTCTAAGGGTTGGAGTGGGGCCAACGTCCTGACTTTC. The chain recombines TRBV10-3 with TRBJ2-6; the D is unclear. Trimming pared 0 bases from V and 3 bases from J, leaving 12 bases between. The CDR3 is made up of 17 amino acids. The germline V gene encodes CDR1 ENHRY and CDR2 SYGVKD.

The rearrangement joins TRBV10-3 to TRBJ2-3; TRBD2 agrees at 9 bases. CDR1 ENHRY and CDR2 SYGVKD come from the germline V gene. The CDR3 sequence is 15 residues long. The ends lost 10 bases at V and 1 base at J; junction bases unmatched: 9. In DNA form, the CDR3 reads TGTGCCACCAGCGGGAGGACAGGAGGCACAGATACGCAGTATTTT. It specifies CATSGRTGGTDTQYF.

The CDR3 loop reads CASSFRIWAGKIGTGPSNQPQHF. The CDR3 coding sequence is TGTGCCAGCAGTTTCAGAATCTGGGCTGGAAAGATTGGGACGGGACCTAGCAATCAGCCCCAGCATTTT. The J gene is TRBJ1-5, the V gene TRBV12-3 or TRBV12-4, with D possibly matching TRBD1 (5 bases). The CDR3 is 23 amino acids. The V gene lost 3 bases and the J gene lost 0 bases, with 33 bases spanning the gap.

Here the CDR3 reads CASSFGAGGYYEQYF. CDR3 coding DNA: TGTGCCAGCAGCTTTGGAGCGGGGGGATACTACGAGCAGTACTTC. This chain uses TRBV7-2 with TRBJ2-7, with 9 nucleotides matching TRBD2. J was trimmed by 3 bases and V by 3 bases; bases with no gene match: 6. The CDR3 extends over 15 amino acids. In germline, CDR1 is SGHTA, CDR2 FQGNSA.

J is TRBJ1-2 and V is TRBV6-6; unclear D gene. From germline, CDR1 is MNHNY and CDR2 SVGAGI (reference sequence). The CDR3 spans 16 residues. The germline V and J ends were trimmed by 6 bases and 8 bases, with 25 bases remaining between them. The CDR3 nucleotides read TGTGCCAGCAGCGGCAAGGCGAGGTCGCTGCTTTGGGGCTACACCTTC. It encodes CASSGKARSLLWGYTF.

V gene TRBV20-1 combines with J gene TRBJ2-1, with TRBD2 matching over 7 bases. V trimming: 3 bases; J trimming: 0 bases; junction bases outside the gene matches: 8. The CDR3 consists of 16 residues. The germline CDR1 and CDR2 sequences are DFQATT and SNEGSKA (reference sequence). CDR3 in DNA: TGCAGTGCTAGTAACCCCTTAGCGGGCTCCTACAATGAGCAGTTCTTC. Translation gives CSASNPLAGSYNEQFF.

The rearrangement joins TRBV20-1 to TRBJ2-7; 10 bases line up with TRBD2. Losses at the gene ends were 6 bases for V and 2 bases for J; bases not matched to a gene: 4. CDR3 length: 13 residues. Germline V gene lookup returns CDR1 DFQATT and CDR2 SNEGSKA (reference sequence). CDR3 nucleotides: TGCAGTGCCCAGCGGGGGGGGACCTACGAGCAGTACTTC. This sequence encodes CSAQRGGTYEQYF.

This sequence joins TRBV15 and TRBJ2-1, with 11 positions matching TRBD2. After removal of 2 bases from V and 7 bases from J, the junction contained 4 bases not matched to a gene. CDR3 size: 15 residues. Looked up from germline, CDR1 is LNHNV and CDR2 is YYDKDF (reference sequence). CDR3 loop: CATSRFSGGGNEQFF. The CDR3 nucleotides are TGTGCCACCAGCAGATTTAGCGGGGGGGGGAATGAGCAGTTCTTC.

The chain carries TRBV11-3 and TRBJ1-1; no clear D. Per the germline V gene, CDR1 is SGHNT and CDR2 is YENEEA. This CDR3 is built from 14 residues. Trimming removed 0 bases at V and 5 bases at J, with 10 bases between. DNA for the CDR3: TGTGCCAGCAGCTTAGATATCGCGAGGACTGAAGCTTTCTTT. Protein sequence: CASSLDIARTEAFF.

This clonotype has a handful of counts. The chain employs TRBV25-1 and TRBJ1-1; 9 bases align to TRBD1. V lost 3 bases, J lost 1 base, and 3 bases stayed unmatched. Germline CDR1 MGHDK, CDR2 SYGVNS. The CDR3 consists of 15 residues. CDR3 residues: CASSEPGQGNTEAFF. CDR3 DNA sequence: TGTGCCAGCAGTGAGCCGGGACAGGGGAACACTGAAGCTTTCTTT.

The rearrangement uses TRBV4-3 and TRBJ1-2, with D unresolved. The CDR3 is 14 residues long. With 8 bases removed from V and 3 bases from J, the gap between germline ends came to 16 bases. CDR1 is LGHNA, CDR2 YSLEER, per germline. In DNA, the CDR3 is TGCGCCAGCGGTCAAGGGTGGGCAGACTATGGCTACACCTTC. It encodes CASGQGWADYGYTF.

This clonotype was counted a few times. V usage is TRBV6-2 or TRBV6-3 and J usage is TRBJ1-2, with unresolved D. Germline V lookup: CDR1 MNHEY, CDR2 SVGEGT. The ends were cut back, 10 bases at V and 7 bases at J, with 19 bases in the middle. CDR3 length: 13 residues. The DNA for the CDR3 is TGTGCCAACAGATCGGAAGCTACTTTTGGCTACACCTTC. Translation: CANRSEATFGYTF.